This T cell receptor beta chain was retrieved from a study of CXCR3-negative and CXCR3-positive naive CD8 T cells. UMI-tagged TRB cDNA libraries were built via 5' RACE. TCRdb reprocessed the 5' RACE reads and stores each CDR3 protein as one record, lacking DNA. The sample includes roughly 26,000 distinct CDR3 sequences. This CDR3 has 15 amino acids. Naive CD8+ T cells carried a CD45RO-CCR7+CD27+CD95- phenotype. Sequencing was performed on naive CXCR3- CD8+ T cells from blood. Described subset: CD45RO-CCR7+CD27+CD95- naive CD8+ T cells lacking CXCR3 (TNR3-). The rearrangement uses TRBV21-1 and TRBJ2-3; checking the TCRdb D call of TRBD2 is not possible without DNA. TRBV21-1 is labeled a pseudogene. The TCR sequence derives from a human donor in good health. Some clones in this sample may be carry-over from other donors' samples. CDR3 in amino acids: CASSKLAGSPDTQYF.